Below are 30 T cell receptor beta chains sequenced from a single sample in a study of PD-L1 blockade in urothelial cancer. Generated by immunoSEQ multiplex PCR, the TCRdb table keeps only in-frame clones and is missing some. The table has about 74,000 clones, roughly 84% seen once. The material was PBMCs, obtained around atezolizumab (anti-PD-L1) treatment. All receptors derive from a man aged 70-80 years with urothelial cancer.

This clone was detected a few times. V and J are TRBV5-1 and TRBJ1-2; no definite D call. V was shortened by 0 bases and J by 6 bases, with 6 bases between the two germline ends. This CDR3 spans 12 amino acids. From germline, CDR1 is SGHRS and CDR2 YFSETQ. The CDR3 sequence: CASSLVGDGYTF. The CDR3 DNA reads TGCGCCAGCAGCTTGGTGGGCGATGGCTACACCTTC.

The rearrangement joins TRBV19 to TRBJ1-1; D call uncertain. CDR3 length: 15 amino acids. Trimming took off 3 bases at V and 4 bases at J, with 15 bases between the two ends. Germline values: CDR1 LNHDA, CDR2 SQIVND (reference sequence). The CDR3, as DNA: TGTGCCAGTAGTATTGCCGGAATCAGGTTCACTGAAGCTTTCTTT. This gives the protein CASSIAGIRFTEAFF. Complete variable domain (other parts from reference TRBV19 and TRBJ1-1): DGGITQSPKYLFRKEGQNVTLSCEQNLNHDAMYWYRQDPGQGLRLIYYSQIVNDFQKGDIAEGYSVSREKKESFPLTVTSAQKNPTAFYLCASSIAGIRFTEAFFGQGTRLTVV.

The genes are TRBV25-1 and TRBJ2-3; unclear D gene. The CDR3 loop spans 12 amino acids. In germline, CDR1 is MGHDK, CDR2 SYGVNS. V shed 4 bases and J shed 11 bases, with 13 bases lying between them. The CDR3 loop is CASSGVGPGQYF. Written as DNA, the CDR3 is TGTGCCAGCAGTGGGGTCGGCCCGGGGCAGTATTTT.

The chain links TRBV28 to TRBJ2-2, with 10 nucleotides matching TRBD2. V lost 1 base to trimming and J lost 7 bases; unmatched junction nucleotides: 3. The CDR3 totals 15 residues. Per the germline V gene, CDR1 is MDHEN and CDR2 is SYDVKM. CDR3: CASSLSGTSVGELFF. As DNA, the CDR3 is TGTGCCAGCAGTTTATCAGGGACTAGCGTCGGGGAGCTGTTTTTT. The whole variable domain, remainder taken from reference TRBV28 and TRBJ2-2, is DVKVTQSSRYLVKRTGEKVFLECVQDMDHENMFWYRQDPGLGLRLIYFSYDVKMKEKGDIPEGYSVSREKKERFSLILESASTNQTSMYLCASSLSGTSVGELFFGEGSRLTVL.

The chain employs TRBV13 and TRBJ2-3; possible D gene TRBD2, 5 bases. CDR1 PRHDT and CDR2 FYEKMQ come from the germline V gene (reference sequence). CDR3 size: 16 residues. Trimming took off 4 bases at V and 2 bases at J, with 16 bases between the two ends. The CDR3 DNA is TGTGCCAGCAGCTACGAGGCCCTAGCCCTCACAGATACGCAGTATTTT. It translates to CASSYEALALTDTQYF.

J is TRBJ2-2 and V is TRBV6-5; tentatively, D is TRBD1 (6 bases). Trimming shortened V by 5 bases and J by 7 bases, and 11 bases separated the two germline ends. Looked up from germline, CDR1 is MNHEY and CDR2 is SVGAGI. The CDR3 covers 13 residues. CDR3 sequence (DNA): TGTGCCAGCAGTGCGGCGACAGGCGGGGAGCTGTTTTTT. Encoded protein: CASSAATGGELFF.

This chain uses TRBV7-6 with TRBJ1-6, with a possible D match to TRBD1 (5 bases). With 7 bases removed from V and 10 bases from J, the gap between germline ends came to 14 bases. Germline V CDR1 and CDR2: SGHVS, FNYEAQ. The CDR3 has 13 amino acids. The CDR3 region has the DNA TGTGCCAGCACGGCAGGGAAACGGTCACCCCTCCACTTT. Residues: CASTAGKRSPLHF.

V gene TRBV9 combines with J gene TRBJ2-7, with 7 positions matching TRBD2. The V gene end was trimmed by 0 bases and the J gene end by 2 bases; junction bases not matched to a gene: 5. Germline CDR1 is SGDLS and CDR2 is YYNGEE. The CDR3 is 15 amino acids. CDR3 sequence reads: CASSVGGGGPYEQYF. The DNA for the CDR3 is TGTGCCAGCAGCGTAGGGGGCGGGGGACCCTACGAGCAGTACTTC.

A single count supports this clone. In DNA, the CDR3 is TGTGCCAGCAGACCCGGGACAGGGAAAACTAATGAAAAACTGTTTTTT. Its translation: CASRPGTGKTNEKLFF. This chain links TRBV6-6 with TRBJ1-4; TRBD1 matches 9 bases. The germline V gene has CDR1 MNHNY and CDR2 SVGAGI (reference sequence). The CDR3 consists of 16 residues. J was trimmed by 1 base and V by 6 bases; bases with no gene match: 6.

The chain links TRBV6-4 to TRBJ2-3; D uncertain. With 2 bases removed from V and 2 bases from J, the gap between germline ends came to 11 bases. In germline, CDR1 is MRHNA, CDR2 SNTAGT. The CDR3 covers 15 residues. The CDR3 protein is CASSDQTSPTDTQYF. DNA for the CDR3: TGTGCCAGCAGTGACCAAACGAGTCCCACAGATACGCAGTATTTT.

This clone has just one count. This chain joins TRBV28 and TRBJ2-1, with D uncertain. Looked up from germline, CDR1 is MDHEN and CDR2 is SYDVKM. The V and J ends lost 6 bases and 3 bases respectively, with 15 bases between them. The CDR3 has 15 residues. CDR3 loop: CASSPRRLVYNEQFF. CDR3 nucleotide sequence: TGTGCCAGCAGCCCCAGAAGACTCGTCTACAATGAGCAGTTCTTC.

V is TRBV29-1 and J is TRBJ2-3; possibly TRBD2 for D (6 bases). V lost 7 bases and J 4 bases, leaving 18 bases between the germline ends. This CDR3 comprises 14 residues. The germline CDR1 and CDR2 sequences are SQVTM and ANQGSEA. CDR3 residues: CSASLGGLSDTQYF. In DNA, the CDR3 is TGCAGCGCCTCCCTGGGGGGACTGTCAGATACGCAGTATTTT.

This rearrangement joins TRBV5-1 to TRBJ1-2, with D perhaps TRBD1 (6 bases). V lost 4 bases, J lost 6 bases, and 13 bases lay in between. CDR3 length equals 13 residues. Germline V gene sequence: CDR1 SGHRS, CDR2 YFSETQ. The CDR3 reads CASSLGQSDGYTF. Here the CDR3 DNA reads TGCGCCAGCAGCCTTGGACAGTCAGATGGCTACACCTTC.

V gene TRBV30 combines with J gene TRBJ1-2; tentative D call: TRBD1 (6 bases). Trimming shortened V by 3 bases and J by 2 bases, and 13 bases separated the two germline ends. Germline CDR1 is GTSNPN and CDR2 is SVGIG (reference sequence). This CDR3 has 14 amino acids. CDR3 bases: TGTGCCTGGAGGAGCCCCCAGGGGAACTATGGCTACACCTTC. The encoded protein is CAWRSPQGNYGYTF.

V gene TRBV28 combines with J gene TRBJ1-1; TRBD1 is a possible D gene (5 bases). Germline CDR1 is MDHEN and CDR2 is SYDVKM. The length of the CDR3 is 15 residues. Trimming took 4 bases from V and 0 from J, leaving 12 bases between them. CDR3 sequence: CASSSTVLLNTEAFF. The CDR3 DNA reads as TGTGCCAGCAGTTCGACAGTTCTCCTGAACACTGAAGCTTTCTTT.

The rearrangement links TRBV7-9 to TRBJ2-4, with 8 nucleotides matching TRBD2. The V and J ends lost 2 bases and 2 bases, in that order; junction bases with no gene match: 5. This CDR3 is 16 amino acids long. In germline, CDR1 is SEHNR, CDR2 FQNEAQ (reference sequence). The CDR3 loop is CASSLRLAGTKNIQYF. As DNA, the CDR3 is TGTGCCAGCAGCTTACGCCTAGCGGGCACCAAAAACATTCAGTACTTC.

This sequence joins TRBV11-2 and TRBJ1-4; a weak D match, TRBD1 (6 bases). V was cut by 5 bases and J by 7 bases, with 17 bases left in between. Per the germline V gene, CDR1 is SGHAT and CDR2 is FQNNGV. The length of the CDR3 is 15 residues. CDR3 coding DNA: TGTGCCAGCAGCCCTACGGGGGGGCGGATTGAAAAACTGTTTTTT. It specifies CASSPTGGRIEKLFF.

This chain links TRBV5-6 with TRBJ2-5; 13 bases align to TRBD2. J was trimmed by 4 bases and V by 0 bases; bases with no gene match: 0. Germline V lookup: CDR1 SGHDT, CDR2 YYEEEE. This CDR3 contains 15 residues. The chain's CDR3 is CASSLGLAGGETQYF. DNA for the CDR3: TGTGCCAGCAGCTTGGGACTAGCGGGAGGAGAGACCCAGTACTTC.

This chain connects TRBV5-1 to TRBJ2-7; the match to TRBD2 covers 7 bases. CDR3 length equals 16 residues. Trimming took 5 bases from V and 3 from J; bases not matched to a gene: 14. CDR1 and CDR2 (germline): SGHRS, YFSETQ. CDR3: CASRLSGASGFYEQYF. In nucleotides, the CDR3 is TGCGCCAGCAGGCTCTCTGGGGCTAGCGGATTCTACGAGCAGTACTTC.

In nucleotides, the CDR3 is TGTGCCAGCAGCTTGACAGGGAGAGTGAGCACAGATACGCAGTATTTT. Translation: CASSLTGRVSTDTQYF. The chain links TRBV5-8 to TRBJ2-3, with a possible D match to TRBD1 (6 bases). Germline V CDR1 and CDR2: SGHTS, YDEGEE. The CDR3 contains 16 residues. V lost 1 base and J 0 bases, leaving 12 bases between the germline ends. Combining the CDR3 with reference TRBV5-8 and TRBJ2-3 gives the whole variable domain EAGVTQSPTHLIKTRGQQATLRCSPISGHTSVYWYQQALGLGLQFLLWYDEGEERNRGNFPPRFSGRQFPNYSSELNVNALELEDSALYLCASSLTGRVSTDTQYFGPGTRLTVL.

The chain employs TRBV6-5 and TRBJ2-1; D not certain. The CDR3 runs 13 residues. CDR1 and CDR2 (germline): MNHEY, SVGAGI. V lost 4 bases, J lost 4 bases, and 8 bases lay in between. The CDR3 DNA follows: TGTGCCAGCAGTTCCCCCCTATACAATGAGCAGTTCTTC. This sequence encodes CASSSPLYNEQFF.

The gene calls are TRBV14 and TRBJ2-5, with 13 bases lining up with TRBD2. V gave up 5 bases and J gave up 4 bases; unmatched junction bases: 4. Germline loops: CDR1 SGHDN, CDR2 FVKESK. This CDR3 region has 15 residues. CDR3: CASSLGLAGRETQYF. The CDR3 DNA reads TGTGCCAGCAGCTTGGGACTAGCGGGGAGAGAGACCCAGTACTTC.

The V gene is TRBV5-1, the J gene TRBJ2-5; 12 nucleotides agree with TRBD1. Trimming cost V 4 bases and J 5 bases; bases outside gene matches: 6. The CDR3 has 15 amino acids. Germline V CDR1 and CDR2: SGHRS, YFSETQ. The CDR3 bases are TGCGCCAGCAGCCCCGGGACAGGGGGCTGGGAGACCCAGTACTTC. This translates into CASSPGTGGWETQYF.

This clone showed up just a few times. The V and J genes are TRBV5-1 and TRBJ2-1; D call uncertain. CDR1 and CDR2 (germline): SGHRS, YFSETQ. The CDR3 extends over 16 amino acids. V dropped 0 bases and J dropped 4 bases, with 14 bases sitting between them. The CDR3 protein is CASSLGARSGYNEQFF. The DNA for the CDR3 is TGCGCCAGCAGCTTGGGGGCCAGGTCTGGGTACAATGAGCAGTTCTTC.

This rearrangement joins TRBV6-5 to TRBJ1-4; a weak D match, TRBD1 (5 bases). The CDR3 is made up of 14 amino acids. Germline V gene lookup returns CDR1 MNHEY and CDR2 SVGAGI. V was trimmed by 0 bases and J by 4 bases, leaving 6 bases between them. The CDR3 DNA reads TGTGCCAGCAGTTACTCGGGGGGTAATGAAAAACTGTTTTTT. Translated, it gives CASSYSGGNEKLFF.

The rearrangement links TRBV19 to TRBJ2-2; 11 bases are shared with TRBD2. Trimming cost V 8 bases and J 7 bases; bases outside gene matches: 15. The germline CDR1 and CDR2 sequences are LNHDA and SQIVND (reference sequence). The CDR3 has 17 amino acids. The CDR3 region has the DNA TGTGCCAGTCGTCCCCCAACTAGCGGGAGACGTGTCGGGGAGCTGTTTTTT. This encodes CASRPPTSGRRVGELFF.

The genes are TRBV30 and TRBJ1-2, with 7 bases matching TRBD1. There are 12 residues in the CDR3. V dropped 3 bases and J dropped 8; count of bases not matched to a gene: 6. Germline-derived CDR1 and CDR2 are GTSNPN and SVGIG (reference sequence). CDR3 nucleotide sequence: TGTGCCTGGAGCGGAACAGGGGTCGGCTACACCTTC. This codes for CAWSGTGVGYTF.

This sequence joins TRBV28 and TRBJ2-7; 7 bases line up with TRBD2. The CDR3 loop spans 16 amino acids. V lost 3 bases and J lost 7; bases outside the gene matches: 15. CDR1 MDHEN and CDR2 SYDVKM come from the germline V gene. CDR3 residues: CASSFPGGTQAGEQYF. The CDR3, as DNA: TGTGCCAGCAGTTTCCCCGGGGGGACTCAGGCGGGGGAGCAGTACTTC.

The DNA of the CDR3 is TGTGCCAGCAGCGGACAGGTGAGCACTGAAGCTTTCTTT. This codes for CASSGQVSTEAFF. The chain employs TRBV6-6 and TRBJ1-1; 7 positions match TRBD1. Germline assignment: CDR1 MNHNY and CDR2 SVGAGI (reference sequence). This CDR3 has 13 residues. Trimming cost V 6 bases and J 4 bases; bases outside gene matches: 5.

V usage is TRBV5-4 and J usage is TRBJ2-1, with 15 positions matching TRBD2. Trimming at V came to 4 bases and at J to 10 bases, leaving 9 bases not matched to a gene. There are 16 residues in the CDR3. Germline V CDR1 and CDR2: SGHNT, YYREEE (reference sequence). The CDR3 sequence: CASSTRTSGRAGEQFF. Here the CDR3 DNA reads TGTGCCAGCAGCACGAGGACTAGCGGGAGGGCAGGAGAGCAGTTCTTC. The whole variable domain, remainder taken from reference TRBV5-4 and TRBJ2-1, is ETGVTQSPTHLIKTRGQQVTLRCSSQSGHNTVSWYQQALGQGPQFIFQYYREEENGRGNFPPRFSGLQFPNYSSELNVNALELDDSALYLCASSTRTSGRAGEQFFGPGTRLTVL.